This entry features one T cell receptor beta chain sequence. The germline V gene has CDR1 SGDLS and CDR2 YYNGEE. The CDR3 has 16 residues. The V and J ends lost 4 bases and 0 bases respectively, with 14 bases between them. The protocol was immunoSEQ multiplex PCR, while the TCRdb copy is restricted to in-frame clones and leaves out a portion. The sample shows some 63,000 clones, roughly nine tenths of them seen only once. The source of the sample is a study of T cell changes during pregnancy in multiple sclerosis. The clonotype was recovered from a female donor with multiple sclerosis, enrolled in a pregnancy study. The chain uses TRBV9 and TRBJ1-3; D ambiguous. The sample here was peripheral blood, taken before pregnancy. The CDR3, as DNA: TGTGCCAGCAGCCCCACCGCGGGAATCTCTGGAAACACCATATATTTT. Protein: CASSPTAGISGNTIYF.